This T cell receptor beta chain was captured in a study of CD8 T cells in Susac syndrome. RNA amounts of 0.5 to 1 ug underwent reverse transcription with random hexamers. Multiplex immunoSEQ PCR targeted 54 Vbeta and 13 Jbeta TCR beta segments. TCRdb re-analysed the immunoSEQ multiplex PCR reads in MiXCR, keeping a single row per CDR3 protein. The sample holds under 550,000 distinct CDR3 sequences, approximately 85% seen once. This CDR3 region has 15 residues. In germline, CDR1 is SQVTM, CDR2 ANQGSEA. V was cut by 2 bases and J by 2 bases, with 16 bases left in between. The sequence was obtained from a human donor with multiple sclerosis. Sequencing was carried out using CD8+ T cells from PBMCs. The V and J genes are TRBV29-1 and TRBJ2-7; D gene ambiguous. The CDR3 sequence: CSVETGREEPYEQYF. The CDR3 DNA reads TGCAGCGTTGAAACCGGCAGAGAAGAGCCCTACGAGCAGTACTTC.